This entry lists 21 T cell receptor beta chains sequenced from one sample in a study of post-analysis software for immune sequencing data. Overall study findings and caveats: With TRBV5-6, TRBV5-1 and TRBV20-1 included, five TRBV segments were more frequent in patients than in controls.

Their antigens remain unidentified. Researchers reported that TCR beta cDNA libraries carried unique molecular identifiers. Using its own MiXCR run on the PCR reads, TCRdb lists one record per CDR3 protein. The repertoire holds 800,000 to 950,000 distinct CDR3 sequences, with roughly 50% as singletons. What was sequenced was blood. The receptors come from a girl aged 10 to 17 with multiple sclerosis.

This clonotype was counted only a few times. V is TRBV12-3 or TRBV12-4 and J is TRBJ1-2, with TRBD1 matching over 8 bases. This CDR3 contains 12 residues. V lost 6 bases, J lost 8 bases, and 5 bases stayed unmatched. The CDR3 DNA follows: TGTGCCAGCAGCCAGGGGGCGAGAGGCTACACCTTC. This gives the protein CASSQGARGYTF.

With respect to this clonotype: A read error may account for a junction end that differs from germline. The rearrangement links TRBV20-1 to TRBJ2-3, with 11 bases matching TRBD2. Germline V gives CDR1 DFQATT, CDR2 SNEGSKA (reference sequence). This CDR3 contains 17 residues. DNA for the CDR3: TGCAGTGCTCGAGATCGGAACCGGGGACTAGCGGACCTCGGGGAGTATTTT. Translating it yields CSARDRNRGLADLGEYF.

The gene calls are TRBV27 and TRBJ2-7, with TRBD2 matching 8 bases. J gave up 0 bases and V 5 bases, and 9 bases lay outside the gene matches. The CDR3 extends over 16 amino acids. Germline loops: CDR1 MNHEY, CDR2 SMNVEV (reference sequence). Here the CDR3 DNA reads TGTGCCAGCAGTCTCGGGGGCGGGAGGACCTCCTACGAGCAGTACTTC. It is translated as CASSLGGGRTSYEQYF.

Regarding this clonotype: A junction boundary mismatches the germline segment, possibly from a read error. This chain uses TRBV7-3 with TRBJ2-1; TRBD2 matches at 10 bases. Germline V gene lookup returns CDR1 SGHTA and CDR2 FQGTGA. The CDR3 runs to 15 residues. CDR3 DNA sequence: TGTGCCAGCAGCCTAACTAGCGGGGCCCACAATGAGCAGTTCTTC. Amino acids: CASSLTSGAHNEQFF.

The chain uses TRBV20-1 and TRBJ1-2; 8 bases line up with TRBD1. The germline gives CDR1 DFQATT, CDR2 SNEGSKA (reference sequence). After removal of 8 bases from V and 4 bases from J, the junction contained 6 bases not matched to a gene. The CDR3 is 12 amino acids. This chain's CDR3 is CSLTGGVYGYTF. The CDR3 nucleotides read TGCAGTCTAACAGGGGGTGTCTATGGCTACACCTTC.

The chain couples TRBV25-1 to TRBJ2-5; unclear D gene. There are 15 residues in the CDR3. Per the germline V gene, CDR1 is MGHDK and CDR2 is SYGVNS. V lost 8 bases and J lost 1, with 17 bases in between. The CDR3 DNA reads as TGTGCCAGCCGATCACCAGACACCTCCCAAGAGACCCAGTACTTC. Its protein product is CASRSPDTSQETQYF.

The CDR3 DNA sequence: TGTGCCAGCAGTTTACGGGCTGCACCGGCGGATACGCAGTATTTT. Translation: CASSLRAAPADTQYF. The V call is TRBV27, the J call TRBJ2-3; D call uncertain. This CDR3 region has 15 residues. From germline, CDR1 is MNHEY and CDR2 SMNVEV (reference sequence). With 2 bases removed from V and 6 bases from J, the gap between germline ends came to 15 bases.

About this clonotype: At one end the junction does not follow the germline gene, possibly because of a read error. The gene calls are TRBV9 and TRBJ2-5; no clear D gene. Germline V CDR1 and CDR2: SGDLS, YYNGEE. The CDR3 extends over 13 amino acids. The chain's CDR3 is CASSAAAQETRYF. In DNA, the CDR3 is TGTGCCAGCAGCGCTGCGGCTCAAGAGACCCGGTACTTC.

The chain couples TRBV29-1 to TRBJ2-3; 10 bases fit TRBD2. Germline V gene sequence: CDR1 SQVTM, CDR2 ANQGSEA. There are 14 residues in the CDR3. After removal of 5 bases from V and 4 bases from J, the junction contained 6 bases not matched to a gene. The DNA of the CDR3 is TGCAGCGTTAGTTTCCTAGCGGGAGCAGATACGCAGTATTTT. Translated: CSVSFLAGADTQYF.

The chain uses TRBV7-9 and TRBJ2-1; 9 positions agree with TRBD1. V shed 5 bases and J 5 bases; nucleotides not matched to a gene: 13. CDR1 is SEHNR, CDR2 FQNEAQ, per germline (reference sequence). The length of the CDR3 is 17 residues. The CDR3 DNA follows: TGTGCCAGCAGCCGTCCCGGGACAGGGTTTCGCGACAATGAGCAGTTCTTC. It translates to CASSRPGTGFRDNEQFF.

The V gene is TRBV12-3 or TRBV12-4, the J gene TRBJ2-7; 7 bases agree with TRBD1. This CDR3 is 13 amino acids long. The trim removed 6 bases at V and 6 bases at J, leaving 8 bases unmatched. The CDR3 DNA reads TGTGCCAGCAGCCCCAGGGGGTGGCTCGAGCAGTACTTC. This sequence encodes CASSPRGWLEQYF.

The chain couples TRBV15 to TRBJ2-7; 8 positions match TRBD2. The length of the CDR3 is 15 residues. Trimming cost V 1 base and J 0 bases; bases outside gene matches: 2. Per germline, CDR1 LNHNV and CDR2 YYDKDF (reference sequence). The CDR3 nucleotides are TGTGCCACCAGCAGAGCTAGCGGGCTCTCCTACGAGCAGTACTTC. Protein product: CATSRASGLSYEQYF.

For the CDR3, the DNA is TGTGCCAGCAGCCTCAACCGATTACTGACAGATACGCAGTATTTT. Translating it yields CASSLNRLLTDTQYF. The chain couples TRBV11-3 to TRBJ2-3, with D unclear. V was shortened by 5 bases and J by 3 bases, with 15 bases between the two germline ends. Germline CDR1 and CDR2: SGHNT and YENEEA. This CDR3 contains 15 residues.

The chain is built from TRBV29-1 and TRBJ1-2; D is unclear. Trimming cost V 5 bases and J 5 bases, with 12 bases left between them. This CDR3 is 12 amino acids long. Germline values: CDR1 SQVTM, CDR2 ANQGSEA. CDR3 DNA: TGCAGCGTTCCTACCTGGCCTTATGGCTACACCTTC. This encodes CSVPTWPYGYTF.

The chain is built from TRBV5-1 and TRBJ2-1; 7 bases map to TRBD2. CDR3 size: 13 residues. Germline V lookup: CDR1 SGHRS, CDR2 YFSETQ. V was pared by 7 bases and J by 4 bases, with 5 bases of the junction left unmatched. The CDR3 reads CASLREGYNEQFF. The CDR3 DNA reads TGCGCCAGCCTCAGGGAGGGATACAATGAGCAGTTCTTC. The full variable domain, with the rest looked up from reference TRBV5-1 and TRBJ2-1, is KAGVTQTPRYLIKTRGQQVTLSCSPISGHRSVSWYQQTPGQGLQFLFEYFSETQRNKGNFPGRFSGRQFSNSRSEMNVSTLELGDSALYLCASLREGYNEQFFGPGTRLTVL.

The chain is built from TRBV27 and TRBJ1-2; the D gene is possibly TRBD1 (5 bases). Germline V gene data show CDR1 as MNHEY and CDR2 as SMNVEV (reference sequence). V was pared by 0 bases and J by 6 bases, with 20 bases between. The length of the CDR3 is 17 residues. CDR3: CASSLSPFPGGGDGYTF. CDR3 DNA: TGTGCCAGCAGTTTATCCCCCTTTCCCGGGGGGGGAGATGGCTACACCTTC.

This clonotype was counted between two and nine times. The gene calls are TRBV5-1 and TRBJ2-7; TRBD2 agrees at 7 bases. The CDR3 loop spans 12 amino acids. J was trimmed by 10 bases and V by 1 base; bases with no gene match: 5. Germline V lookup: CDR1 SGHRS, CDR2 YFSETQ. As DNA, the CDR3 is TGCGCCAGCAGCTTGAGCGGGGAAGGACAGTACTTC. Encoded protein: CASSLSGEGQYF. The variable domain in full, with the rest retrieved from reference TRBV5-1 and TRBJ2-7, is KAGVTQTPRYLIKTRGQQVTLSCSPISGHRSVSWYQQTPGQGLQFLFEYFSETQRNKGNFPGRFSGRQFSNSRSEMNVSTLELGDSALYLCASSLSGEGQYFGPGTRLTVT.

The J gene is TRBJ1-2, the V gene TRBV7-6, with 8 positions matching TRBD1. The CDR3 is 19 residues long. V lost 4 bases and J lost 6; bases outside the gene matches: 22. Germline V gene data show CDR1 as SGHVS and CDR2 as FNYEAQ. Written as DNA, the CDR3 is TGTGCCAGCAGCTCCCCGCTGACAGGGGACGCGGGCGCTTTAAATGGCTACACCTTC. It yields the protein CASSSPLTGDAGALNGYTF.

This chain links TRBV10-3 with TRBJ2-5, with 11 nucleotides matching TRBD2. CDR1 is ENHRY and CDR2 is SYGVKD in the germline V gene. J was trimmed by 13 bases and V by 3 bases; bases with no gene match: 7. The CDR3 is made up of 13 amino acids. The CDR3 sequence is CAISEETSGRMYF. CDR3 nucleotides: TGTGCCATCAGTGAAGAAACTAGCGGGAGAATGTACTTC.

V gene TRBV21-1 combines with J gene TRBJ2-3; TRBD2, the table's D call, was not compared with the DNA. TRBV21-1 is shown as a pseudogene. The CDR3 sequence is 20 residues long. CDR3 nucleotides: TGTGCCAGCAGCAAAGGGGCAGGGTGTTCGAGCGGGAGTAACACAGATACGCAGTATTTT. Translated: CASSKGAGCSSGSNTDTQYF.

The chain joins TRBV4-2 to TRBJ2-1, with 7 bases identical to TRBD2. The CDR3 has 12 residues. The germline V gene has CDR1 LGHNA and CDR2 YNFKEQ. The junction had 1 base not matched to a gene; V was cut back by 3 bases and J by 8 bases. CDR3 nucleotide sequence: TGTGCCAGCAGCCAGACTAGCTATGAGCAGTTCTTC. This codes for CASSQTSYEQFF.